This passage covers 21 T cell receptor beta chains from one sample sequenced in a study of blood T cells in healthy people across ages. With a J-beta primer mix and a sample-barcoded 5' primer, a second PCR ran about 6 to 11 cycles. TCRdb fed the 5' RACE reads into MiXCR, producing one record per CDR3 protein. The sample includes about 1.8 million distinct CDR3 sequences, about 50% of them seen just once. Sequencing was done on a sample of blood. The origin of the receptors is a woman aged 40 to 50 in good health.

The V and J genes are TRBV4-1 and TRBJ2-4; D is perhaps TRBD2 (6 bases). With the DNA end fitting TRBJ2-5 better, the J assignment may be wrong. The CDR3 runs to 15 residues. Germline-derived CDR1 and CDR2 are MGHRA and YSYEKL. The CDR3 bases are TGCGCCAGCAGCCAAGATCCAACTAGCAGGGAGACCCAGTACTTC. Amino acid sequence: CASSQDPTSRETQYF.

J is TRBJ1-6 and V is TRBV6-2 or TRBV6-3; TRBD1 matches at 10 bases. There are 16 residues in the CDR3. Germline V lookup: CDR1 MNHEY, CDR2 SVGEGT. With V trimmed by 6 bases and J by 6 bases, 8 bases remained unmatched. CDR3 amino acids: CASRLRDRGPNSPLHF. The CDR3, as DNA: TGTGCCAGCAGACTCCGGGACAGGGGTCCTAATTCACCCCTCCACTTT.

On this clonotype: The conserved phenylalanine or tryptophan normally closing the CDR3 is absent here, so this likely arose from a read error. The CDR3, as DNA: TGTGCCAGCAGCTTAGAGGCGGCAGGGACTAACTATGGCTACACCTTA. Residues: CASSLEAAGTNYGYTL. The rearrangement joins TRBV7-8 to TRBJ1-2, with D possibly being TRBD1 (5 bases). The V gene's germline CDR1 is SGHVS and CDR2 FQNEAQ. CDR3 length equals 16 residues. Trimming removed 1 base from V and 0 bases from J, with 12 bases in between.

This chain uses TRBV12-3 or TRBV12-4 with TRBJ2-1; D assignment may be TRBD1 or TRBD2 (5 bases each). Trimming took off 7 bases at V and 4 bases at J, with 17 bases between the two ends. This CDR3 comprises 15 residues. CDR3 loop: CASTAAGTGYNEQFF. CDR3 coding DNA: TGTGCCAGCACCGCCGCCGGGACGGGATACAATGAGCAGTTCTTC.

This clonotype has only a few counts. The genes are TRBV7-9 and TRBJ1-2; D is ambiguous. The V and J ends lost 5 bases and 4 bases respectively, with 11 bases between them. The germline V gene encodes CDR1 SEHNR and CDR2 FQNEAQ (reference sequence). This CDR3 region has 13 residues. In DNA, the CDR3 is TGTGCCAGCAGCCCCTCGGAGAGCTATGGCTACACCTTC. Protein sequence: CASSPSESYGYTF.

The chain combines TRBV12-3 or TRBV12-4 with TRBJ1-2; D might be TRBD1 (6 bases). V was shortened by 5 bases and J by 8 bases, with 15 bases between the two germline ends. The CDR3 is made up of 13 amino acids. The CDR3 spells CASSVLGGGGYTF. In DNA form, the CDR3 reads TGTGCCAGCAGTGTATTAGGGGGAGGGGGCTACACCTTC.

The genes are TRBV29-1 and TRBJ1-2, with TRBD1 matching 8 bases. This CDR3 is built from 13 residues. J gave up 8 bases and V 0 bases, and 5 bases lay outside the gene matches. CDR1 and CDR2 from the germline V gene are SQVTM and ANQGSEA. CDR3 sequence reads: CSVEDRTGQGYTF. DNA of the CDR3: TGCAGCGTTGAAGATCGGACAGGGCAGGGCTACACCTTC.

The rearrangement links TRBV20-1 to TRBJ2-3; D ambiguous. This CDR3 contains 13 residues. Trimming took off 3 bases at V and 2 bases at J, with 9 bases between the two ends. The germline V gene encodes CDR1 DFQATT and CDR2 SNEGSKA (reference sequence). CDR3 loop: CSAREPLTDTQYF. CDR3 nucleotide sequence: TGCAGTGCTAGGGAACCCCTCACAGATACGCAGTATTTT.

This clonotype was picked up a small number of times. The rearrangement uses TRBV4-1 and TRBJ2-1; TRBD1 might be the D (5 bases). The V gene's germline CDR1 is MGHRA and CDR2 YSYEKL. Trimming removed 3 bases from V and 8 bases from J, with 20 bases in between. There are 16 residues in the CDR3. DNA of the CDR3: TGCGCCAGCAGCCACCAGGGAAGGCAGGGAAGGGATGAGCAGTTCTTC. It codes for CASSHQGRQGRDEQFF.

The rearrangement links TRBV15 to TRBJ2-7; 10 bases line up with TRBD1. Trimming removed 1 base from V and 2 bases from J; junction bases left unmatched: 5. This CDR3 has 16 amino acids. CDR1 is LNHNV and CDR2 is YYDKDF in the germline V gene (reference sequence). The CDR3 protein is CATSRGDRGCPYEQYF. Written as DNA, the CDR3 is TGTGCCACCAGCAGAGGGGACAGGGGTTGTCCCTACGAGCAGTACTTC.

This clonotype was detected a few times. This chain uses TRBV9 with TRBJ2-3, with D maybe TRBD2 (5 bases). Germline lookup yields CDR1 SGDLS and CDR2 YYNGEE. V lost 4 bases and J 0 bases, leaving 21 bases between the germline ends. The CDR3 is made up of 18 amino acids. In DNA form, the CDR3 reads TGTGCCAGCAGCCCAAGAGATGGGAGTAGGAGTAGCACAGATACGCAGTATTTT. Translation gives CASSPRDGSRSSTDTQYF.

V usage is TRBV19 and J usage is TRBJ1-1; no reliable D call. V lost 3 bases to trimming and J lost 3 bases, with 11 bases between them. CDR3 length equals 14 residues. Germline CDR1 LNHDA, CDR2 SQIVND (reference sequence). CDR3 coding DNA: TGTGCCAGTAGTATTCTGGGGTCGTACACTGAAGCTTTCTTT. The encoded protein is CASSILGSYTEAFF.

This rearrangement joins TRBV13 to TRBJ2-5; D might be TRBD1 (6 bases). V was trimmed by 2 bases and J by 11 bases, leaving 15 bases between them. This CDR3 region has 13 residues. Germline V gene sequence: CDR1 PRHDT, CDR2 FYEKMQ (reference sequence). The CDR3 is CASSLKGGRRQYF. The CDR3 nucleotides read TGTGCCAGCAGCTTAAAAGGGGGACGGAGGCAGTACTTC. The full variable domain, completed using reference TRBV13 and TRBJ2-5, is AAGVIQSPRHLIKEKRETATLKCYPIPRHDTVYWYQQGPGQDPQFLISFYEKMQSDKGSIPDRFSAQQFSDYHSELNMSSLELGDSALYFCASSLKGGRRQYFGPGTRLLVL.

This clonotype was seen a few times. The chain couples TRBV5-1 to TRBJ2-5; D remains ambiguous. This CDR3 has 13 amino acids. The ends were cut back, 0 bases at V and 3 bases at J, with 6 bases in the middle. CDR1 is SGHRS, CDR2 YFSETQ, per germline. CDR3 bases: TGCGCCAGCAGCTTGGAGAGGAAAGAGACCCAGTACTTC. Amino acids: CASSLERKETQYF.

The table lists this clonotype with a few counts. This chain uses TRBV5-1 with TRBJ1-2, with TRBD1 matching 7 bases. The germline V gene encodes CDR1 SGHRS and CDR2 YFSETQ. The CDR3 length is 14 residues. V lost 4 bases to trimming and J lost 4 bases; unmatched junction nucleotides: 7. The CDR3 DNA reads TGCGCCAGCAGCGCTGCAGGGGGTAGCTATGGCTACACCTTC. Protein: CASSAAGGSYGYTF.

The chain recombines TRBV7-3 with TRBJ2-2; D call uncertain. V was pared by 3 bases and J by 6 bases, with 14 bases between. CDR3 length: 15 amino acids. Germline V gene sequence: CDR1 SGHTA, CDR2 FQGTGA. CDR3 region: CASSLELSPSGELFF. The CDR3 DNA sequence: TGTGCCAGCAGCTTGGAACTAAGCCCTTCCGGGGAGCTGTTTTTT.

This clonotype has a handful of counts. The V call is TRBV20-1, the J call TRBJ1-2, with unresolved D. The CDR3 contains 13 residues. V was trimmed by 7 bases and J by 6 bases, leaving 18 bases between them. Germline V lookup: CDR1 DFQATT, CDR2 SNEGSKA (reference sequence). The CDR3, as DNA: TGCAGTGTCCCATCGTCCAAGGTCGATGGCTACACCTTC. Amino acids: CSVPSSKVDGYTF.

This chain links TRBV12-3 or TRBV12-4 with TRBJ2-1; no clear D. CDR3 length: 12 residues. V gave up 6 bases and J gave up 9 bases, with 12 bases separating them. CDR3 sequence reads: CASSPVTLEQFF. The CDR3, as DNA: TGTGCCAGCAGCCCTGTCACACTTGAGCAGTTCTTC.

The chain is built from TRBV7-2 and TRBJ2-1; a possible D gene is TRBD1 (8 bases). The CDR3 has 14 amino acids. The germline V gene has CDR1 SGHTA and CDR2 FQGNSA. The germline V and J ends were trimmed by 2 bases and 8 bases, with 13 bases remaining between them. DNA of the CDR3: TGTGCCAGCAGCTTAATACAGGGGGGGGATGAGCAGTTCTTC. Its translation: CASSLIQGGDEQFF.

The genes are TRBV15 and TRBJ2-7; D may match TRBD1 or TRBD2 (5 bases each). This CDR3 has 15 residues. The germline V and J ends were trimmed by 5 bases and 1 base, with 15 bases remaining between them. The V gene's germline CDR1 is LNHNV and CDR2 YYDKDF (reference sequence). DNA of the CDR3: TGTGCCACCAGCGGAGCTACGGGGCGGTCCTACGAGCAGTACTTC. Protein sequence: CATSGATGRSYEQYF.

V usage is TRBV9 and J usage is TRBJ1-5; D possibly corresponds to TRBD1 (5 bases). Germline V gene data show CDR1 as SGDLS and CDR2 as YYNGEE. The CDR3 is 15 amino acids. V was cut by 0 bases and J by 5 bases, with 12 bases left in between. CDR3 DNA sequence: TGTGCCAGCAGCGTAGAGGGGTGGAAGGATCAGCCCCAGCATTTT. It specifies CASSVEGWKDQPQHF.